This note documents a single TCR beta chain sequence. Its recognized antigen is unknown. No base quality values were provided; no much bigger clone lies one nucleotide off. The germline V gene specifies MGHRA as CDR1 and YSYEKL as CDR2. Germline trimming amounts to 0 bases on V and 6 bases on J, with 9 as the count of junction bases outside the gene matches. CDR3 length: 17 amino acids, cysteine to phenylalanine. The kept DNA is CDR3 alone, 51 bases in frame from the first base. Using the immunoSEQ TRB Survey service, rearranged CDR3 beta regions were amplified from genomic DNA with multiplex V and J primers. To keep sequencing depth equal across samples, survey-level depth of up to 500,000 reads per sample was applied. Libraries were purified, pooled and sequenced on Illumina technology. On the authors' methods: Productive clonality, sample overlap, pairwise scatters, CDR3 beta length, V/D/J gene usage and productiveness were assessed with immunoSEQ online tools. Calculated diversity was the number of unique rearrangements divided by total templates times 100; Shannon and Simpson indices were also computed. Z-score normalized data were analyzed by principal component analysis with the R prcomp function and the ggbiplot package. Morisita's index was used to quantify blood-rectal clonal overlap within each subject. This immuneACCESS table, as held by TCRdb, lists in-frame sequences with V and J called but not all clones. Of the missing ones, under half trace to an unresolved V gene in checked studies; the others have no known cause. For V, J and clone size, that table is used; D and trimming come from the DNA. Across this sample there are over 15,000 clones, with roughly 70% seen only once. The ten top clones hold about 3% of the sample.

The sample originates from a study of pediatric ulcerative colitis (dated by TCRdb to between 2017 and 2020). Background on the whole study: Of the ulcerative colitis patients, about seven had pancolitis and two had left-sided colitis, and histology in every patient was consistent with ulcerative colitis. From 8 to 10 newly diagnosed, treatment-naive pediatric ulcerative colitis patients and four non-IBD control children, paired blood and rectal samples were collected. The Pediatric Ulcerative Colitis Activity Index classified two patients as having mild disease, several as having moderate disease and three as having acute severe colitis. Results and caveats for the whole study, not just this receptor: The healthy control group was small, with only four individuals. Blood-derived T cells may have been included in rectal pinch biopsies, especially in patients with overt colitis. Two rectal CDR3 clonotypes were detected in all ulcerative colitis patients and were not detected in any of the controls. For technical reasons, substantially fewer templates were yielded by the blood samples of a couple of patients, and these blood samples were excluded from blood-rectal overlap analysis. Repertoires were derived from total lymphocyte DNA, so rare subsets such as regulatory T cells may have patterns not reflected. Significantly higher autologous blood-rectal clonal overlap was found in ulcerative colitis patients than in controls, which suggested increased T cell trafficking to inflamed tissue. Features of the rectal repertoire distinguished controls, mild-moderate colitis patients and acute severe colitis patients, and in acute severe colitis rectal diversity was lower because of clonal expansions.

During colonoscopy, one to two pinch biopsies were obtained from the rectum for research. Before the diagnostic colonoscopy, none of the ulcerative colitis patients had been given any immunosuppressive medication. Before DNA isolation, rectal biopsies were subjected to proteinase K digestion. The Wizard kit (Promega) was used to extract genomic DNA from the blood and intestinal samples. The rearrangement combines TRBV4-1 with TRBJ2-1; TRBD2 aligns with 9 central bases. Sequencing was performed on gut tissue. The clonotype originates from a girl under 18 with moderate ulcerative colitis. The bases read TGCGCCAGCAGCCAAGAAGGCGTGCGGGGGGGCCGCAATGAGCAGTTCTTC. Its translation is CASSQEGVRGGRNEQFF.